Listed below are T cell receptor beta chains from one sample, sequenced in a study of T cells in Graves' hyperthyroidism and ophthalmopathy. MiXCR was run by TCRdb on the multiplex PCR reads, yielding one entry per CDR3 protein. Here the sample spans some 600,000 distinct CDR3 sequences, roughly 50% being singletons. Sequencing was done on a sample of peripheral blood or thyroid tissue (not recorded which). The receptor set was obtained from a woman aged 18-29 years with Graves' hyperthyroidism. Each CDR3 is given with its conserved first and last residue.

v_call,j_call,cdr3_aa
TRBV5-8,TRBJ2-5,CASSLLRTFQETQYF
TRBV29-1,TRBJ1-2,CSLVTVVGYTF
TRBV6-6,TRBJ1-1,CASTGEQGFPEAFF
TRBV7-2,TRBJ2-7,CASSLGGFWQYF
TRBV10-3,TRBJ2-2,CAISEWANTGELFF
TRBV11-2,TRBJ2-7,CASSLTSGETYEQYF
TRBV7-8,TRBJ2-2,CASSLVKTGELFF
TRBV5-1,TRBJ2-7,CASSPSVEKAYEQYF
TRBV24-1,TRBJ1-4,CATSEGRGLREKLFF
TRBV29-1,TRBJ1-2,CSVEGTGQFYGYTF
TRBV12-3/TRBV12-4,TRBJ1-1,CASSSLGQGTEAFF
TRBV7-9,TRBJ2-2,CASTLGGANTGELFF
TRBV29-1,TRBJ2-7,CSVEVPKPVYEQYF
TRBV20-1,TRBJ1-1,CSARRAGGTEAFF
TRBV25-1,TRBJ1-4,CASSLRGAGEKLFF
TRBV4-2,TRBJ2-5,CASSQGSDDKTQYF
TRBV7-3,TRBJ1-1,CASAPVGGTMNTEAFF
TRBV11-1,TRBJ2-5,CASSRDRQGEETQYF
TRBV6-5,TRBJ1-5,CASNLHRDRNQPQHF
TRBV29-1,TRBJ2-7,CSAGQGRSYEQYF
TRBV29-1,TRBJ1-4,CSVEPLGRDNEKLFF
TRBV5-4,TRBJ1-1,CASSLVLTGRENTEAFF
TRBV7-2,TRBJ2-7,CASSLVLGGDSYEQYF
TRBV15,TRBJ1-4,CATSGSSGRVTGNEKLFF
TRBV2,TRBJ1-4,CAGQPNEKLFF
TRBV20-1,TRBJ2-7,CSARATGREQYF
TRBV7-3,TRBJ1-1,CASSPDSGNLNTEAFF
TRBV10-3,TRBJ1-1,CAIREGPENTEAFF
TRBV7-9,TRBJ2-6,CATHNLTAPSSGANVLTF
TRBV25-1,TRBJ2-1,CASSEGGRQFF
TRBV7-2,TRBJ1-5,CASSLAGQGNQPQHF
TRBV10-3,TRBJ1-1,CALTLDRGDTEAFF
TRBV4-1,TRBJ1-5,CASSLRQGRSQPQHF
TRBV29-1,TRBJ1-2,CSVDEGISYGYTF
TRBV6-1,TRBJ1-2,CASIPTQGVADYGYTF
TRBV24-1,TRBJ1-5,CATSDSPTGQPQHF
TRBV7-4,TRBJ1-2,CASSLAPGGVYGYTF
TRBV20-1,TRBJ2-5,CSARDLWSSGTQWETQYF
TRBV5-1,TRBJ2-7,CASSLAGGNSPYEQYF
TRBV10-3,TRBJ2-7,CASREGLAGGPSIEQYF
TRBV4-1,TRBJ1-6,CASSQTGTAYSPLHF
TRBV7-2,TRBJ2-5,CASTASGRGTQYF
TRBV24-1,TRBJ2-5,CATSDAGQETQYF
TRBV10-3,TRBJ2-7,CASSEATEQYF
TRBV2,TRBJ2-7,CASSFVARDPYEQYF
TRBV15,TRBJ1-6,CATSSSGTGSSPLHF
TRBV29-1,TRBJ1-2,CSAVRGNYGYTF